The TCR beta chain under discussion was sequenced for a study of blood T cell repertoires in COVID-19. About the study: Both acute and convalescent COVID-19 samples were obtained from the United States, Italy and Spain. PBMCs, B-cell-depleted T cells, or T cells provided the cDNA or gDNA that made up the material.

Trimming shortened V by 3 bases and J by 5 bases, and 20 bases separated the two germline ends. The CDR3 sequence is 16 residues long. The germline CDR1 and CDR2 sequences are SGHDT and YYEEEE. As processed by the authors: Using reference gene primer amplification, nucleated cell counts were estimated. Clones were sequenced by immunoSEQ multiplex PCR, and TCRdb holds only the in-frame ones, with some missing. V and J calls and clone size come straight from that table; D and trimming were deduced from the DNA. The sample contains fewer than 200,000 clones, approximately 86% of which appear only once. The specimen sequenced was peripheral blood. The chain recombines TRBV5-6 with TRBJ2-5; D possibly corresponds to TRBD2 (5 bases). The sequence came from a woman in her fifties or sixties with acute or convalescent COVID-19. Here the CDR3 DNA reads TGTGCCAGCAGCTCCCCCAGGACCCGGGTAGCGGAGACCCAGTACTTC. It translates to CASSSPRTRVAETQYF.